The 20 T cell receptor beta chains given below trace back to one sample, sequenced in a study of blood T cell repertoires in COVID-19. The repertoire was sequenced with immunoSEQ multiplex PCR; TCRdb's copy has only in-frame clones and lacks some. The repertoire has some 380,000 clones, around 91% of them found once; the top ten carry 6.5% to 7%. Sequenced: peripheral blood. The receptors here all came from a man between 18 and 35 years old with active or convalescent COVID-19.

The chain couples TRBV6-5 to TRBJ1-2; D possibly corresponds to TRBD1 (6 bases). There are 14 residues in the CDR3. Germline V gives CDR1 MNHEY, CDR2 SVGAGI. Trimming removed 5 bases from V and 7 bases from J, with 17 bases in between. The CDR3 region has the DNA TGTGCCAGCAGTAACCGACATGGGGGCCTTGGCTACACCTTC. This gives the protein CASSNRHGGLGYTF.

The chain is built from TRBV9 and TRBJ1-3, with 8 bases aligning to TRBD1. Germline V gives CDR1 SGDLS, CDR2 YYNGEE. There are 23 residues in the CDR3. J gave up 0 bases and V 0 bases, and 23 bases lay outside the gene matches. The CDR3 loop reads CASSVDLGLRLSGQASSGNTIYF. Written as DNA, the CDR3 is TGTGCCAGCAGCGTAGACTTAGGTCTACGGTTATCGGGACAGGCCAGCTCTGGAAACACCATATATTTT.

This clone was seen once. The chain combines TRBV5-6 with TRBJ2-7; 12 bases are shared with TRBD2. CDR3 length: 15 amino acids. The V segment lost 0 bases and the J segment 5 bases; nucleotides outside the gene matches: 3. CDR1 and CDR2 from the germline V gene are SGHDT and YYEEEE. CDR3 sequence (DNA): TGTGCCAGCAGCTTGGGACTAGCGGGAGTAGACGAGCAGTACTTC. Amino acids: CASSLGLAGVDEQYF.

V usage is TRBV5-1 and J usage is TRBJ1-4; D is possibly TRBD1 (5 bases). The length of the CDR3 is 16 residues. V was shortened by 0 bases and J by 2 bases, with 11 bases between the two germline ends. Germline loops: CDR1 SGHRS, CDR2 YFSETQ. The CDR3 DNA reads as TGCGCCAGCAGCTTGGCAGGGTTGGGGACTAATGAAAAACTGTTTTTT. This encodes CASSLAGLGTNEKLFF. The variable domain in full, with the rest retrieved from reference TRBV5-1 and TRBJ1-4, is KAGVTQTPRYLIKTRGQQVTLSCSPISGHRSVSWYQQTPGQGLQFLFEYFSETQRNKGNFPGRFSGRQFSNSRSEMNVSTLELGDSALYLCASSLAGLGTNEKLFFGSGTQLSVL.

The CDR3: CASGPEGQGFGYEQYF. CDR3 in DNA: TGTGCCAGCGGTCCAGAGGGACAGGGGTTTGGCTACGAGCAGTACTTC. The rearrangement uses TRBV19 and TRBJ2-7; TRBD1 matches 10 bases. V lost 9 bases, J lost 3 bases, and 14 bases stayed unmatched. Germline V gene data show CDR1 as LNHDA and CDR2 as SQIVND (reference sequence). The length of the CDR3 is 16 residues.

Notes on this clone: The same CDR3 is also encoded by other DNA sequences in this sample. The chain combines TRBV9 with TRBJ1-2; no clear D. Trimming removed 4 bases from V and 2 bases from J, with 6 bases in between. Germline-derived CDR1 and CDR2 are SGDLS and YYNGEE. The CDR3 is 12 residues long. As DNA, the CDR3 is TGTGCCAGCAGCCCACACAACTATGGCTACACCTTC. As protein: CASSPHNYGYTF.

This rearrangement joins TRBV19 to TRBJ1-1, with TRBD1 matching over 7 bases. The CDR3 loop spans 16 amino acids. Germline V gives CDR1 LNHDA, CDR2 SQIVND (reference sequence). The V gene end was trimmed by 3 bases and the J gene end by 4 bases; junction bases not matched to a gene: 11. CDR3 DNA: TGTGCCAGTAGTATTCTAAGGGACAGAAGGGGCACTGAAGCTTTCTTT. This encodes CASSILRDRRGTEAFF.

The CDR3 sequence is CASSRGTNSPLHF. In DNA form, the CDR3 reads TGCGCCAGCAGCCGCGGGACCAACTCACCCCTCCACTTT. The chain recombines TRBV4-3 with TRBJ1-6, with a weak D call TRBD1 (5 bases). CDR3 length: 13 amino acids. Trimming took 4 bases from V and 10 from J, leaving 11 bases between them. Germline-derived CDR1 and CDR2 are LGHNA and YSLEER.

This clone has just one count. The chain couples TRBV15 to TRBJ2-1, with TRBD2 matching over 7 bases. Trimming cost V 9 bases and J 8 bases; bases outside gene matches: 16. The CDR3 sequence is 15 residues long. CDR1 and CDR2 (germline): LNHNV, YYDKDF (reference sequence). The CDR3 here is CATRLGEGWGDEQFF. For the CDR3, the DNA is TGTGCCACACGCCTCGGGGAGGGATGGGGCGATGAGCAGTTCTTC.

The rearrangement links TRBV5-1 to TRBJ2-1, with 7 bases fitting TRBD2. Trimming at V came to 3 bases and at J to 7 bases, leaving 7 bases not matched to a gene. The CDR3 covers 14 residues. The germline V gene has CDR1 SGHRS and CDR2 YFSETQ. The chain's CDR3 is CASSWREFVNEQFF. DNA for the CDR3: TGCGCCAGCAGCTGGCGGGAGTTCGTAAATGAGCAGTTCTTC.

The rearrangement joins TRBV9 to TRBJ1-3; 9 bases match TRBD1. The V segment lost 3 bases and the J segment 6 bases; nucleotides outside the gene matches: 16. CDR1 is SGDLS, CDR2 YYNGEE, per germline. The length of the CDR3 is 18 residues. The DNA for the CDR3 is TGTGCCAGCAGCGCGAGAGGTCGGGTGGGACAGGGAGTAAACACCATATATTTT. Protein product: CASSARGRVGQGVNTIYF.

The CDR3 DNA sequence: TGTGCCAGCAGCCCGACTAGCGTGTACCAAGAGACCCAGTACTTC. The encoded protein is CASSPTSVYQETQYF. This chain connects TRBV7-2 to TRBJ2-5, with TRBD2 identical over 8 bases. From germline, CDR1 is SGHTA and CDR2 FQGNSA. This CDR3 spans 15 amino acids. V gave up 5 bases and J gave up 0 bases; unmatched junction bases: 5.

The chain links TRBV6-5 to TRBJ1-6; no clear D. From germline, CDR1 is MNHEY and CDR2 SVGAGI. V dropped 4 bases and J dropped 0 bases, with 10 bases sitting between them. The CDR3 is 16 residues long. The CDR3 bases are TGTGCCAGCAGTTCATTCAAGAGCTCCTATAATTCACCCCTCCACTTT. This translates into CASSSFKSSYNSPLHF.

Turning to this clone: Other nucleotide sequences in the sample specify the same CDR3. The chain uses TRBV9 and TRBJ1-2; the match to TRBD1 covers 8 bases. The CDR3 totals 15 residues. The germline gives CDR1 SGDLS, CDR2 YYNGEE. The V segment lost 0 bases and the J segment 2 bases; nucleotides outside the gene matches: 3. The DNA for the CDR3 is TGTGCCAGCAGCGTAGAGGGACAGGCGAACTATGGCTACACCTTC. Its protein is CASSVEGQANYGYTF.

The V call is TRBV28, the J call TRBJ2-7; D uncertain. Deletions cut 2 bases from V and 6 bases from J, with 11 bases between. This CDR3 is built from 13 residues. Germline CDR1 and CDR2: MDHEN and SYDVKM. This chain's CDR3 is CASSLVYNGEQYF. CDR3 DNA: TGTGCCAGCAGTTTAGTATATAACGGCGAGCAGTACTTC.

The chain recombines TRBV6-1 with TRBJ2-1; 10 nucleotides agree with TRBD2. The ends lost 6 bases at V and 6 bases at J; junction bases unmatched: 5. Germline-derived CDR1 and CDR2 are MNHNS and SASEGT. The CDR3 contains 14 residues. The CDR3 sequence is CASSLAGVGNEQFF. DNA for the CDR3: TGTGCCAGCAGCCTAGCGGGAGTTGGCAATGAGCAGTTCTTC.

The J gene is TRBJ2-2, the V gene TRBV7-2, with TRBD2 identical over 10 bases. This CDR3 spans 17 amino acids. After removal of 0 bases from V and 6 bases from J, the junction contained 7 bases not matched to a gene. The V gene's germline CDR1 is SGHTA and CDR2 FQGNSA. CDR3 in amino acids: CASSLAPLSGGAGELFF. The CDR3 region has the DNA TGTGCCAGCAGCTTAGCTCCGCTAAGCGGGGGGGCCGGGGAGCTGTTTTTT.

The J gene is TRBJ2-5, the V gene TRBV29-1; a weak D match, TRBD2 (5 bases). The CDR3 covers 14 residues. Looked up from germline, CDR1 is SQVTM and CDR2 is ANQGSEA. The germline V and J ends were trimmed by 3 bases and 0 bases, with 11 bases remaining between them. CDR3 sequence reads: CSVDSAVYQETQYF. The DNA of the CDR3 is TGCAGCGTTGATAGCGCCGTCTACCAAGAGACCCAGTACTTC.

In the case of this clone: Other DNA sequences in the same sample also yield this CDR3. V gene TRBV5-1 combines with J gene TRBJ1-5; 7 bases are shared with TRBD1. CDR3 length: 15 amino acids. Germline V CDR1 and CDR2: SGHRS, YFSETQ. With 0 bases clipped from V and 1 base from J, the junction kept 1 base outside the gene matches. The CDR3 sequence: CASSLGQGSNQPQHF. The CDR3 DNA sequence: TGCGCCAGCAGCTTGGGACAGGGAAGCAATCAGCCCCAGCATTTT.

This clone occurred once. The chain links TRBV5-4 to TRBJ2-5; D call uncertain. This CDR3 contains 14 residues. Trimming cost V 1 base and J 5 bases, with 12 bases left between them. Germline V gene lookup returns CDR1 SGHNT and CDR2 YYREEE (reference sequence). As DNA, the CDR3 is TGTGCCAGCAGCTTGCGTCGTTCCGGGGAGACCCAGTACTTC. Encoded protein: CASSLRRSGETQYF.